These 4 T cell receptor beta chains were sequenced from one sample in a study of cytomegalovirus exposure and HLA in healthy donors. Primers for the PCR totalled 60 Vbeta and 13 Jbeta. Clones were sequenced by immunoSEQ multiplex PCR, and TCRdb holds only the in-frame ones, with some missing. The sample lists roughly 120,000 clones, around 74% seen once, with over 1.5% in the top ten. Sequencing input: PBMCs. Every receptor here comes from a woman in her late teens or twenties in good health and CMV-seronegative.

The rearrangement joins TRBV4-1 to TRBJ2-7, with 10 bases fitting TRBD1. The germline V gene encodes CDR1 MGHRA and CDR2 YSYEKL. The CDR3 is made up of 17 amino acids. Losses at the gene ends were 0 bases for V and 6 bases for J; bases not matched to a gene: 11. The CDR3 DNA follows: TGCGCCAGCAGCCAAGATTCCCCAGGGACAGGGGATTCCGAGCAGTACTTC. This codes for CASSQDSPGTGDSEQYF.

The genes are TRBV19 and TRBJ1-4; 9 bases are shared with TRBD1. CDR3 length: 15 amino acids. V lost 8 bases, J lost 7 bases, and 11 bases stayed unmatched. Germline V gene lookup returns CDR1 LNHDA and CDR2 SQIVND (reference sequence). CDR3 region: CASGRTGVGGEKLFF. The CDR3 DNA reads as TGTGCCAGTGGACGGACAGGGGTTGGCGGTGAAAAACTGTTTTTT.

This sequence joins TRBV7-2 and TRBJ2-1, with 7 bases that match TRBD1. The germline V gene encodes CDR1 SGHTA and CDR2 FQGNSA. The CDR3 is 16 residues long. The V segment lost 4 bases and the J segment 6 bases; nucleotides outside the gene matches: 12. CDR3 in amino acids: CASSSRERDRGNEQFF. The CDR3 DNA is TGTGCCAGCAGCTCTCGAGAACGGGACAGAGGCAATGAGCAGTTCTTC. Full variable domain (rest looked up from reference TRBV7-2 and TRBJ2-1): GAGVSQSPSNKVTEKGKDVELRCDPISGHTALYWYRQSLGQGLEFLIYFQGNSAPDKSGLPSDRFSAERTGGSVSTLTIQRTQQEDSAVYLCASSSRERDRGNEQFFGPGTRLTVL.

The chain has TRBV28 and TRBJ2-2; TRBD2 matches at 8 bases. Germline V CDR1 and CDR2: MDHEN, SYDVKM. The CDR3 is 12 residues long. The junction had 0 bases not matched to a gene; V was cut back by 6 bases and J by 6 bases. In DNA, the CDR3 is TGTGCCAGCAGGCGGGGGGCCGGGGAGCTGTTTTTT. This gives the protein CASRRGAGELFF.